Presented here are 21 T cell receptor beta chains from one specimen sequenced in a study of blood T cells in healthy people across ages. Together with a sample-barcoded 5' primer, a J-beta primer mix was included in a second PCR lasting about 7 to 11 cycles. TCRdb re-called the 5' RACE reads through MiXCR, storing one row per CDR3 protein. The sample holds approximately 960,000 distinct CDR3 sequences, 25% to 35% seen once. These data are also associated with another study on T cells of mothers and their children.

The sequencing sample was made of blood. The receptor source for this set is a woman aged 35 to 49 in good health.

This clonotype showed up just a few times. The V gene is TRBV12-3 or TRBV12-4, the J gene TRBJ1-5; 7 nucleotides match TRBD1. This CDR3 spans 16 amino acids. The trim removed 2 bases at V and 5 bases at J, leaving 9 bases unmatched. The CDR3 is CASSLRQGRGDQPQHF. The CDR3 coding sequence is TGTGCCAGCAGTTTAAGGCAGGGCAGGGGGGATCAGCCCCAGCATTTT.

CDR3 nucleotide sequence: TGCAGTGCTAGTTTTTCAATGGGCAAAGAGACCCAGTACTTC. It yields the protein CSASFSMGKETQYF. The J gene is TRBJ2-7, the V gene TRBV20-1; D remains ambiguous. The end of the DNA fits TRBJ2-5 better, so the J call may be wrong. The CDR3 contains 14 residues. Germline CDR1 is DFQATT and CDR2 is SNEGSKA (reference sequence).

V gene TRBV5-5 combines with J gene TRBJ1-5, with D perhaps TRBD1 (5 bases). CDR3 length: 14 amino acids. Trimming left V 7 bases short and J 0 bases short, with 11 bases between. Per the germline V gene, CDR1 is SGHKS and CDR2 is YYEKEE (reference sequence). The CDR3 nucleotides are TGTGCCAGCGGGACGGGGAATAGCAATCAGCCCCAGCATTTT. It translates to CASGTGNSNQPQHF.

This clonotype was observed many times. The chain has TRBV4-3 and TRBJ1-1; D gene uncertain. The ends were cut back, 3 bases at V and 2 bases at J, with 13 bases in the middle. Germline V gene sequence: CDR1 LGHNA, CDR2 YSLEER. The CDR3 has 15 residues. The CDR3: CASSQIRAQNTEAFF. DNA of the CDR3: TGCGCCAGCAGCCAGATTCGGGCTCAAAACACTGAAGCTTTCTTT.

V gene TRBV28 combines with J gene TRBJ2-1; TRBD2 matches 7 bases. This CDR3 contains 14 residues. V lost 11 bases, J lost 5 bases, and 12 bases stayed unmatched. Germline V lookup: CDR1 MDHEN, CDR2 SYDVKM. The CDR3 loop reads CAGGGPDLNNEQFF. The CDR3 DNA reads TGTGCCGGCGGGGGACCCGACTTAAACAATGAGCAGTTCTTC.

The gene calls are TRBV4-1 and TRBJ2-1; D is tentatively TRBD1 or TRBD2 (5 bases each). V gave up 2 bases and J gave up 8 bases, with 13 bases separating them. Germline V CDR1 and CDR2: MGHRA, YSYEKL. The CDR3 spans 14 residues. Here the CDR3 reads CASSQKIGDHEQFF. The CDR3 region has the DNA TGCGCCAGCAGCCAAAAAATAGGGGACCATGAGCAGTTCTTC.

This clonotype was recorded a few times. The J gene is TRBJ2-3, the V gene TRBV29-1; D unclear. The CDR3 consists of 15 residues. The V gene's germline CDR1 is SQVTM and CDR2 ANQGSEA. Trimming took off 8 bases at V and 5 bases at J, with 23 bases between the two ends. CDR3 loop: CSSEEGSEIVDTQYF. CDR3 bases: TGCAGCTCCGAGGAAGGCAGCGAAATAGTAGATACGCAGTATTTT.

There are many counts of this clonotype. CDR3: CASSYARGHGYTF. CDR3 DNA sequence: TGTGCCAGCAGTTACGCCAGGGGCCATGGCTACACCTTC. The chain is built from TRBV6-5 and TRBJ1-2; a weak D match, TRBD1 (6 bases). V was cut by 2 bases and J by 6 bases, with 10 bases left in between. CDR1 is MNHEY, CDR2 SVGAGI, per germline. This CDR3 contains 13 residues.

This clonotype appeared a single time. The chain recombines TRBV30 with TRBJ1-1; D is unclear. The V and J ends lost 5 bases and 1 base respectively, with 11 bases between them. CDR1 is GTSNPN and CDR2 is SVGIG in the germline V gene (reference sequence). The CDR3 is 13 amino acids. CDR3 protein: CAWSIHRNTEAFF. The CDR3 DNA sequence: TGTGCCTGGTCTATACACAGGAACACTGAAGCTTTCTTT.

This clonotype was detected only a few times. The chain couples TRBV4-3 to TRBJ1-1, with D uncertain. The CDR3 has 16 residues. Looked up from germline, CDR1 is LGHNA and CDR2 is YSLEER. V was cut by 0 bases and J by 1 base, with 12 bases left in between. CDR3 in DNA: TGCGCCAGCAGCCAAGATAACTTACGCAGGAACACTGAAGCTTTCTTT. Translated: CASSQDNLRRNTEAFF.

This chain joins TRBV7-2 and TRBJ1-2, with TRBD1 identical over 7 bases. V was clipped by 5 bases and J by 8 bases; unmatched bases: 11. The CDR3 consists of 14 residues. Germline CDR1 is SGHTA and CDR2 is FQGNSA. The CDR3 coding sequence is TGTGCCAGCAGCCCACAAAGGGGGCACGAGGGCTACACCTTC. Translation gives CASSPQRGHEGYTF.

V is TRBV29-1 and J is TRBJ1-5; TRBD1 matches at 7 bases. The CDR3 consists of 14 residues. Germline V gene lookup returns CDR1 SQVTM and CDR2 ANQGSEA. The junction had 9 bases not matched to a gene; V was cut back by 6 bases and J by 4 bases. The CDR3 here is CSVSQGTGNQPQHF. CDR3 DNA sequence: TGCAGCGTATCACAGGGGACCGGGAATCAGCCCCAGCATTTT.

The chain employs TRBV27 and TRBJ1-6, with no clear D. Germline V gene lookup returns CDR1 MNHEY and CDR2 SMNVEV (reference sequence). The CDR3 covers 11 residues. V gave up 6 bases and J gave up 6 bases, with 3 bases separating them. CDR3 coding DNA: TGTGCCAGCAGATCTAATTCACCCCTCCACTTT. Translation gives CASRSNSPLHF.

A few counts support this clonotype. The chain uses TRBV20-1 and TRBJ2-3; D gene ambiguous. With 5 bases removed from V and 5 bases from J, the gap between germline ends came to 11 bases. The CDR3 covers 12 residues. The germline V gene encodes CDR1 DFQATT and CDR2 SNEGSKA (reference sequence). As DNA, the CDR3 is TGCAGTGCTCGCGGAAAGGGAGATACGCAGTATTTT. It encodes CSARGKGDTQYF.

Ten or more counts support this clonotype. The CDR3 coding sequence is TGCAGTGCGCGCCCATTTGGTCAGGGCTCGGGTAGAGAGACCCAGTACTTC. Amino acids: CSARPFGQGSGRETQYF. This rearrangement joins TRBV20-1 to TRBJ2-5; D may be TRBD1 (5 bases). V gave up 6 bases and J gave up 4 bases, with 27 bases separating them. From germline, CDR1 is DFQATT and CDR2 SNEGSKA (reference sequence). CDR3 length equals 17 residues.

The chain couples TRBV6-1 to TRBJ1-4, with D uncertain. Trimming removed 5 bases at V and 7 bases at J, with 11 bases between. In germline, CDR1 is MNHNS, CDR2 SASEGT. The CDR3 length is 13 residues. DNA of the CDR3: TGTGCCAGCAGTAAGTGGAGTTCTGAAAAACTGTTTTTT. Protein sequence: CASSKWSSEKLFF.

This chain connects TRBV4-1 to TRBJ2-3, with no clear D. This CDR3 has 16 amino acids. V lost 0 bases to trimming and J lost 1 base, with 11 bases between them. In germline, CDR1 is MGHRA, CDR2 YSYEKL. This chain's CDR3 is CASSQDLGMGTDTQYF. The DNA for the CDR3 is TGCGCCAGCAGCCAAGACCTAGGAATGGGCACAGATACGCAGTATTTT.

This clonotype appeared a few times. J is TRBJ1-1 and V is TRBV11-1; 9 bases map to TRBD1. This CDR3 has 17 amino acids. Losses at the gene ends were 3 bases for V and 0 bases for J; bases not matched to a gene: 8. Germline V gene data show CDR1 as SGHAT and CDR2 as FQDESV (reference sequence). The CDR3 DNA reads as TGTGCCAGCAGCTTGGGACAGGGTCGGGGCATGAACACTGAAGCTTTCTTT. Amino acids: CASSLGQGRGMNTEAFF. Supplemented by reference TRBV11-1 and TRBJ1-1, the full variable domain reads EAEVAQSPRYKITEKSQAVAFWCDPISGHATLYWYRQILGQGPELLVQFQDESVVDDSQLPKDRFSAERLKGVDSTLKIQPAELGDSAMYLCASSLGQGRGMNTEAFFGQGTRLTVV.

This clonotype was seen many times. The V and J genes are TRBV12-3 or TRBV12-4 and TRBJ1-2, with D hard to call. This CDR3 is 14 amino acids long. Trimming stripped 3 bases from V and 6 bases from J, with 14 bases between. CDR3 amino acids: CASSFTGGPDGYTF. In DNA, the CDR3 is TGTGCCAGCAGTTTCACGGGAGGCCCGGATGGCTACACCTTC.

This clonotype was seen only a few times. Written as DNA, the CDR3 is TGTGCCAGCAGCGCCCCGGACAGGGGAAATTACGAGCAGTACTTC. Protein product: CASSAPDRGNYEQYF. The chain links TRBV7-9 to TRBJ2-7, with 9 bases fitting TRBD1. The CDR3 has 15 amino acids. The ends lost 5 bases at V and 4 bases at J; junction bases unmatched: 9. CDR1 is SEHNR and CDR2 is FQNEAQ in the germline V gene (reference sequence).

This clonotype occurred many times. This chain joins TRBV29-1 and TRBJ2-1; 8 bases fit TRBD2. CDR3 length: 13 residues. Germline CDR1 reads SQVTM; CDR2 reads ANQGSEA. With 5 bases clipped from V and 9 bases from J, the junction kept 9 bases outside the gene matches. The CDR3: CSVTRGGLSEQFF. The CDR3 DNA follows: TGCAGCGTTACCCGGGGGGGCCTCAGTGAGCAGTTCTTC.